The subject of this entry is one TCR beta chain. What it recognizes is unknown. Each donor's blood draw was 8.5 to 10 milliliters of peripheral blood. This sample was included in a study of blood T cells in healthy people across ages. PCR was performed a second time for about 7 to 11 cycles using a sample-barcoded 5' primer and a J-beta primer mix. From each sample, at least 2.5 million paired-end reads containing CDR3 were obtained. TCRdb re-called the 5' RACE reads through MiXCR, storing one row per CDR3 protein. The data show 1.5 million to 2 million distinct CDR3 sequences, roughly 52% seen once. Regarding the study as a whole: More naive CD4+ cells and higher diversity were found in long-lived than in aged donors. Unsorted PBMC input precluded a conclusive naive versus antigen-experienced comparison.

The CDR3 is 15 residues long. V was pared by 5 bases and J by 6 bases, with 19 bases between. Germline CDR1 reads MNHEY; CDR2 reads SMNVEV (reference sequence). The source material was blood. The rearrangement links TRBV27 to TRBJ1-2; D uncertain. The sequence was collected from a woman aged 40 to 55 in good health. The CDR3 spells CASSPQEQASDGYTF. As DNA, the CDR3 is TGTGCCAGCAGTCCCCAGGAGCAGGCTTCGGATGGCTACACCTTC.